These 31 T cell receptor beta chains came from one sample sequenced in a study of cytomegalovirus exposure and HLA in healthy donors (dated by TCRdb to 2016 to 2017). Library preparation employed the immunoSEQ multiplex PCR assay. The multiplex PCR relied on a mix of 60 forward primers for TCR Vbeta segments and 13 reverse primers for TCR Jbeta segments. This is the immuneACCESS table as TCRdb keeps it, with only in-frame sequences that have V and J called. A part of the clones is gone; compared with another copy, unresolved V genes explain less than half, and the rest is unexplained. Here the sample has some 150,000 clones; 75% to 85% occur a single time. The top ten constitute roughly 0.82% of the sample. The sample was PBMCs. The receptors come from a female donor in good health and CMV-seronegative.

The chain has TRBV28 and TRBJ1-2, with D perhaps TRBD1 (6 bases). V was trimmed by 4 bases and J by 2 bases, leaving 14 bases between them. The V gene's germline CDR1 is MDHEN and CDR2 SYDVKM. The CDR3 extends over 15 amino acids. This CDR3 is CASSSPTGGNYGYTF. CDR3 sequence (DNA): TGTGCCAGCAGTTCCCCGACAGGAGGAAACTATGGCTACACCTTC.

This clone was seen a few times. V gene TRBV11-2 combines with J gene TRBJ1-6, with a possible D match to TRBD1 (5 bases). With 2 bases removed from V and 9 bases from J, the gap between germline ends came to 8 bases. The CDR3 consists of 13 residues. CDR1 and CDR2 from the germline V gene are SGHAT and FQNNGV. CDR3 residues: CASSLYGGSPLHF. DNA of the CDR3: TGTGCCAGCAGCTTATACGGGGGTTCACCCCTCCACTTT.

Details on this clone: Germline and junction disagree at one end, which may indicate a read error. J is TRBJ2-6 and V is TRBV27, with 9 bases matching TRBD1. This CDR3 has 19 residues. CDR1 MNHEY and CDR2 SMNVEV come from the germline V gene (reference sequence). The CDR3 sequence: CASSPLPGTGYSGANGLTF. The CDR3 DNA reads TGTGCCAGCAGTCCACTACCCGGGACAGGGTACTCTGGGGCCAACGGCCTGACTTTC.

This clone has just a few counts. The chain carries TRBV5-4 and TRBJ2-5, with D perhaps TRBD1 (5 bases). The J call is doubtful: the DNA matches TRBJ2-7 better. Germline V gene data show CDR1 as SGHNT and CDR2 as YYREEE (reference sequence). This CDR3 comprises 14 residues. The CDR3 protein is CASSFGQGTYEQYF. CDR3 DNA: TGTGCCAGCAGCTTTGGGCAGGGAACCTACGAGCAGTACTTC.

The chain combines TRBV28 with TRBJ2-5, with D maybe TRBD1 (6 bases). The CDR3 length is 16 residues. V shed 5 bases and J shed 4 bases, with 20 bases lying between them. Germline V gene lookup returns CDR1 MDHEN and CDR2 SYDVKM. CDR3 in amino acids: CASSPSSGARGETQYF. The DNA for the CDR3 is TGTGCCAGCAGTCCTTCGTCAGGGGCAAGGGGAGAGACCCAGTACTTC.

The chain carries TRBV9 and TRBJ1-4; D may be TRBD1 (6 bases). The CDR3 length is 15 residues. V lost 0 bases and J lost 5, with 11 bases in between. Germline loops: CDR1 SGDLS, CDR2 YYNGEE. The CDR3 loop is CASSVDQGINEKLFF. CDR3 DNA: TGTGCCAGCAGCGTAGATCAGGGGATAAATGAAAAACTGTTTTTT.

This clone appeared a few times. Here the CDR3 reads CASRLNGQSADTQYF. DNA for the CDR3: TGTGCCAGTAGGCTCAATGGACAGAGCGCAGATACGCAGTATTTT. V gene TRBV19 combines with J gene TRBJ2-3; possible D gene TRBD1, 6 bases. The CDR3 length is 15 residues. With 6 bases removed from V and 4 bases from J, the gap between germline ends came to 17 bases. Germline CDR1 is LNHDA and CDR2 is SQIVND (reference sequence).

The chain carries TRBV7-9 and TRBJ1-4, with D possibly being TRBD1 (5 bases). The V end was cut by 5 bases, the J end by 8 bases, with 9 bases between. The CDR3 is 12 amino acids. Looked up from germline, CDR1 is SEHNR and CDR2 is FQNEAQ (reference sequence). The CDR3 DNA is TGTGCCAGCAGCACGGGGGGGGAAAAACTGTTTTTT. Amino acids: CASSTGGEKLFF.

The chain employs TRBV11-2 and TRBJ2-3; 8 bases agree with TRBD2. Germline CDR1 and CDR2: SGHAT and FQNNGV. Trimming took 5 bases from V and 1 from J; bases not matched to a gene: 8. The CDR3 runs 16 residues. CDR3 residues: CASSHILTSGTDTQYF. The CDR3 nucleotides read TGTGCCAGCAGCCATATTCTGACTAGCGGCACAGATACGCAGTATTTT.

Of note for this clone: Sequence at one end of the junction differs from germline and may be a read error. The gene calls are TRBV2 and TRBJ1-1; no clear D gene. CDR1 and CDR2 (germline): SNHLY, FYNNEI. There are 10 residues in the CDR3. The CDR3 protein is CASTYRTPLF. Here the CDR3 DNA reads TGTGCCAGCACCTATCGGACTCCACTCTTT.

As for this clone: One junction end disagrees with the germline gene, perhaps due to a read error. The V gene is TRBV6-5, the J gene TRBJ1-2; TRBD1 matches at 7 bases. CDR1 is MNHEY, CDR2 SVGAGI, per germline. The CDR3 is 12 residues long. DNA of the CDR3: TGTGCCAGCAGCCTCGACAGGGCGTTGTGGATCTTC. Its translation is CASSLDRALWIF.

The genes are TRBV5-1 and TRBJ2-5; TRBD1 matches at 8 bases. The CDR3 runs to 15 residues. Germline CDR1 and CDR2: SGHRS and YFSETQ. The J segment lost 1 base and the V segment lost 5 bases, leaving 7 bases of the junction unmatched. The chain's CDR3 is CASRLTGGTQETQYF. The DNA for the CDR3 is TGCGCCAGCAGACTTACAGGGGGTACCCAAGAGACCCAGTACTTC.

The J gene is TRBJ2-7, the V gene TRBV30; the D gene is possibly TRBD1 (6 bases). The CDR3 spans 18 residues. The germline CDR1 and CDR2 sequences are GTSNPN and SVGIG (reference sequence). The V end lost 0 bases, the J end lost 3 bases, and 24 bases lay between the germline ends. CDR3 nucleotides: TGTGCCTGGAGTGTCTCGGCGGCCGGGACACTATTCGGCTACGAGCAGTACTTC. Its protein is CAWSVSAAGTLFGYEQYF. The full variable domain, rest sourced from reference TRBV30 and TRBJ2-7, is SQTIHQWPATLVQPVGSPLSLECTVEGTSNPNLYWYRQAAGRGLQLLFYSVGIGQISSEVPQNLSASRPQDRQFILSSKKLLLSDSGFYLCAWSVSAAGTLFGYEQYFGPGTRLTVT.

CDR3 sequence: CASSLVDRAEQYF. The CDR3 nucleotides are TGTGCCAGCAGCTTAGTCGACAGGGCCGAGCAGTACTTC. This chain joins TRBV7-2 and TRBJ2-7; 7 nucleotides align to TRBD1. CDR3 length: 13 amino acids. Germline V gene sequence: CDR1 SGHTA, CDR2 FQGNSA. V lost 1 base to trimming and J lost 6 bases; unmatched junction nucleotides: 3.

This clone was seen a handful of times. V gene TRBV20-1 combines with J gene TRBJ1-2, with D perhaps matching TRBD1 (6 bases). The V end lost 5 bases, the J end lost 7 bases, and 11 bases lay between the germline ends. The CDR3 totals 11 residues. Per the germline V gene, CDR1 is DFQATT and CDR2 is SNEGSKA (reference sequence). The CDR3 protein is CSAQGLGGYTF. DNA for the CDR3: TGCAGTGCTCAGGGGTTAGGTGGCTACACCTTC.

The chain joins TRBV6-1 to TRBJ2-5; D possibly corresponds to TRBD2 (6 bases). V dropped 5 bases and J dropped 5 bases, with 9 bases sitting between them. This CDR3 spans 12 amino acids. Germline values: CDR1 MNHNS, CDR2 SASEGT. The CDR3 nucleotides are TGTGCCAGCAGTTTGGGGAGGGAGACCCAGTACTTC. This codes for CASSLGRETQYF.

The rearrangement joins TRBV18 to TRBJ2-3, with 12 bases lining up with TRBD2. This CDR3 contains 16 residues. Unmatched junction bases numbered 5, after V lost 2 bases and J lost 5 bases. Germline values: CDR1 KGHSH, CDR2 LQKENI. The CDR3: CASSPGTSGFGDTQYF. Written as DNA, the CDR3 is TGTGCCAGCTCACCAGGGACTAGCGGGTTTGGAGATACGCAGTATTTT.

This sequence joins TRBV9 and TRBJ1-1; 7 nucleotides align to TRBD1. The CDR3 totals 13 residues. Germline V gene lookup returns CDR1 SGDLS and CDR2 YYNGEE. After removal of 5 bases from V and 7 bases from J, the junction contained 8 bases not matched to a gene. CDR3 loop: CASSPVQGVEAFF. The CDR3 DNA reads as TGTGCCAGCAGTCCCGTTCAGGGGGTTGAAGCTTTCTTT.

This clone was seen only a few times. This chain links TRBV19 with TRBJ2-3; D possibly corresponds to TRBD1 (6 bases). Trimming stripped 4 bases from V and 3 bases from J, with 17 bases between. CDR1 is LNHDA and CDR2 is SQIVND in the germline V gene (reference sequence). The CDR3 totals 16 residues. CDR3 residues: CASSTNGAGETDTQYF. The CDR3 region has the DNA TGTGCCAGTAGTACTAACGGAGCAGGGGAAACAGATACGCAGTATTTT. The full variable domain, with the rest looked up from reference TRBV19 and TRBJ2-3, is DGGITQSPKYLFRKEGQNVTLSCEQNLNHDAMYWYRQDPGQGLRLIYYSQIVNDFQKGDIAEGYSVSREKKESFPLTVTSAQKNPTAFYLCASSTNGAGETDTQYFGPGTRLTVL.

The CDR3 loop is CSVRMGDGYTF. Written as DNA, the CDR3 is TGCAGCGTTAGAATGGGAGATGGCTACACCTTC. V usage is TRBV29-1 and J usage is TRBJ1-2; no clear D. Germline V CDR1 and CDR2: SQVTM, ANQGSEA. The CDR3 spans 11 residues. Trimming pared 5 bases from V and 6 bases from J, leaving 10 bases between. The complete variable domain, with remaining parts taken from reference TRBV29-1 and TRBJ1-2, reads SAVISQKPSRDICQRGTSLTIQCQVDSQVTMMFWYRQQPGQSLTLIATANQGSEATYESGFVIDKFPISRPNLTFSTLTVSNMSPEDSSIYLCSVRMGDGYTFGSGTRLTVV.

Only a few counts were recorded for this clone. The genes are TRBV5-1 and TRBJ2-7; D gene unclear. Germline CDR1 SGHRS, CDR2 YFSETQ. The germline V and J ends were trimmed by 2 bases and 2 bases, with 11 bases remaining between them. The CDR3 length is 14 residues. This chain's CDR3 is CASSLSGLTYEQYF. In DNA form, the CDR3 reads TGCGCCAGCAGCTTAAGTGGCTTAACCTACGAGCAGTACTTC.

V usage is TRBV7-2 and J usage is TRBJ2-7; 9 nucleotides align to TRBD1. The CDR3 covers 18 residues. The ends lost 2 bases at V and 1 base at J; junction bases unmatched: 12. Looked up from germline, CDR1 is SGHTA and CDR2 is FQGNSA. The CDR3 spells CASSLSGQGATSSYEQYF. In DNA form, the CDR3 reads TGTGCCAGCAGCTTATCGGGACAGGGCGCGACCTCGTCCTACGAGCAGTACTTC. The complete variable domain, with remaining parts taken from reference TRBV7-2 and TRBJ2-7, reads GAGVSQSPSNKVTEKGKDVELRCDPISGHTALYWYRQSLGQGLEFLIYFQGNSAPDKSGLPSDRFSAERTGGSVSTLTIQRTQQEDSAVYLCASSLSGQGATSSYEQYFGPGTRLTVT.

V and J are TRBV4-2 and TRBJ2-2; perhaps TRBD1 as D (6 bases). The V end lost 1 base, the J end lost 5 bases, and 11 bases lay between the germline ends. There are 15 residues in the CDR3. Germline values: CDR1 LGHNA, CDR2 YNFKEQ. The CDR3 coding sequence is TGTGCCAGCAGCCAAGCAACTACAGGGACCGGGGAGCTGTTTTTT. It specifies CASSQATTGTGELFF.

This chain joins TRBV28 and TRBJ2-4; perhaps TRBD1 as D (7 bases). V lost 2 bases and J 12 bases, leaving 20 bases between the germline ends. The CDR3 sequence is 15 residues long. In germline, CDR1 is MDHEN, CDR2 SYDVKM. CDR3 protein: CASSLGGSNRDSQYF. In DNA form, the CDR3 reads TGTGCCAGCAGTTTAGGGGGGTCCAACAGGGACAGTCAGTACTTC.

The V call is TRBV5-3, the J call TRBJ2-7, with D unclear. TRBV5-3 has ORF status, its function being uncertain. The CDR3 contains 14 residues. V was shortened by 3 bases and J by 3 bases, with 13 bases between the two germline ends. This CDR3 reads CARSSYADHYEQYF. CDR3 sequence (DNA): TGTGCCAGAAGCTCGTACGCGGATCACTACGAGCAGTACTTC.

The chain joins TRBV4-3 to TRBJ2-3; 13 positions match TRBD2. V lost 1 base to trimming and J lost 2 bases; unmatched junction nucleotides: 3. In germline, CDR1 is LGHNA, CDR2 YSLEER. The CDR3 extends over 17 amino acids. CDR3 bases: TGCGCCAGCAGCCAAGGGGGACTAGCGGGATACACAGATACGCAGTATTTT. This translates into CASSQGGLAGYTDTQYF.

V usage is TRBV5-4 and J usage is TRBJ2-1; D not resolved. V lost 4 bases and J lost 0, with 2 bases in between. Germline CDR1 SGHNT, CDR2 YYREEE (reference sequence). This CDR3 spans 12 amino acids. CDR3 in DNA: TGTGCCAGCAGCCGCTCCTACAATGAGCAGTTCTTC. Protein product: CASSRSYNEQFF. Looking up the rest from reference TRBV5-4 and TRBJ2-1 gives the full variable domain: ETGVTQSPTHLIKTRGQQVTLRCSSQSGHNTVSWYQQALGQGPQFIFQYYREEENGRGNFPPRFSGLQFPNYSSELNVNALELDDSALYLCASSRSYNEQFFGPGTRLTVL.

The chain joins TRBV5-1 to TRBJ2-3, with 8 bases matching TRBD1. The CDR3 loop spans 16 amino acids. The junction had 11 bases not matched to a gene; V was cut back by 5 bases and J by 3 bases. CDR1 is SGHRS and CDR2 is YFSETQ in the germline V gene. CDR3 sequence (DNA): TGCGCCAGCAGTTCATTCAGGGGGCCTTATACAGATACGCAGTATTTT. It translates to CASSSFRGPYTDTQYF.

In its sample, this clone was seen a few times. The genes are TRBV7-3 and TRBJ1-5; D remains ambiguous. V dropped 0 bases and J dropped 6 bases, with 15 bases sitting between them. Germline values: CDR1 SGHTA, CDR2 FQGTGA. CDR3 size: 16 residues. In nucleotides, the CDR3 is TGTGCCAGCAGCTTAACCGGAGCCCTGAGCGGTCAGCCCCAGCATTTT. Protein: CASSLTGALSGQPQHF.

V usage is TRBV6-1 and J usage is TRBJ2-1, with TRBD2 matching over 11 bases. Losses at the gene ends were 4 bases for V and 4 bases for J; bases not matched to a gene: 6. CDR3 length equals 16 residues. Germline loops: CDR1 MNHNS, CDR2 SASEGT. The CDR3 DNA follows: TGTGCCAGCAGTGCCCCGACTAGCGGGGCGTACAATGAGCAGTTCTTC. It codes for CASSAPTSGAYNEQFF.

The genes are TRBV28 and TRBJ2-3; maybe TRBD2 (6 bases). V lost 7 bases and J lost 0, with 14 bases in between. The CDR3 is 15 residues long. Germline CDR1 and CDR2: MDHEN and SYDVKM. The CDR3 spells CASNRGIASTDTQYF. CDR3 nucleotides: TGTGCCAGCAACCGGGGGATCGCTAGCACAGATACGCAGTATTTT.